This TCR beta chain emerged from a study of cytomegalovirus exposure and HLA in healthy donors. Overall study results and limits: One later analysis, an examination of the approximately 120 validation repertoires, found that first-cohort TCR clusters tended to co-occur in them. In vitro data verified a few CMV-associated chains as specific for CMV antigens.

Profiled with immunoSEQ multiplex PCR; TCRdb holds only in-frame clones, not every one. The table lists about 360,000 clones, roughly 89% of them singletons, with 0.65% to 0.95% in the top ten. The ends were cut back, 2 bases at V and 6 bases at J, with 11 bases in the middle. Looked up from germline, CDR1 is MNHEY and CDR2 is SVGAGI. The CDR3 totals 13 residues. Comments on this clone: Antigen: not known.

The sequence was collected from a woman between 18 and 30 years old in good health and CMV-seronegative. This chain connects TRBV6-5 to TRBJ2-7; the D gene is possibly TRBD2 (7 bases). Sample: PBMCs. The DNA of the CDR3 is TGTGCCAGCAGTTACGGGGGAGGGGGCGAGCAGTACTTC. Amino acids: CASSYGGGGEQYF.